This T cell receptor (beta chain) was identified during a study of early T cells in non-severe SARS-CoV-2 infection. This clonotype was recorded a few times. Germline V gene sequence: CDR1 SQVTM, CDR2 ANQGSEA. Deletions cut 8 bases from V and 6 bases from J, with 17 bases between. This CDR3 is built from 12 residues. TCRdb re-analysed the 5' RACE reads in MiXCR, keeping a single row per CDR3 protein. The sample yields tens of thousands of distinct CDR3 sequences, 8.5% to 12% seen once. The receptor was isolated from an adult who was a healthcare worker with PCR-confirmed SARS-CoV-2 infection or an uninfected control (not recorded which). This chain joins TRBV29-1 and TRBJ2-7; D could derive from TRBD1 or TRBD2 (5 bases each). The material sequenced was whole blood. In nucleotides, the CDR3 is TGCAGCACGGGACCGGTGGGCGGCGAGCAGTACTTC. It specifies CSTGPVGGEQYF.